This TCR beta chain was sequenced during a study of OX40 agonist ivuxolimab in advanced cancers. Study details: A male proportion of around 86% was recorded, with mean age approximately 60 years and range roughly 20 to 85. Findings of the study overall: Some patients who did not respond also had low normalized T-cell clonal expansion. Compared with others, partial responders at 0.1-3.0 mg/kg displayed clonal expansion among the lowest. At doses 0.1 to 3.0 mg/kg, CD4+ and CD8+ clones expanded.

As for this clone: As yet, its antigen is unknown.

Germline values: CDR1 MNHEY, CDR2 SMNVEV (reference sequence). This CDR3 comprises 14 residues. V lost 3 bases, J lost 8 bases, and 5 bases stayed unmatched. Clones were read by immunoSEQ multiplex PCR, and TCRdb kept only the in-frame ones, dropping some. This table holds 35,000 to 45,000 clones, less than 95% found once. The input for sequencing was CD4+ or CD8+ T cells sorted from blood, taken in a trial of the OX40 agonist ivuxolimab. The J gene is TRBJ2-1, the V gene TRBV27; 9 nucleotides align to TRBD1. The sequence was collected from an adult with an advanced solid tumor such as melanoma, head and neck, liver or kidney cancer. The CDR3: CASSFSGQGYEQFF. The CDR3 DNA reads TGTGCCAGCAGTTTTTCGGGACAGGGATATGAGCAGTTCTTC.